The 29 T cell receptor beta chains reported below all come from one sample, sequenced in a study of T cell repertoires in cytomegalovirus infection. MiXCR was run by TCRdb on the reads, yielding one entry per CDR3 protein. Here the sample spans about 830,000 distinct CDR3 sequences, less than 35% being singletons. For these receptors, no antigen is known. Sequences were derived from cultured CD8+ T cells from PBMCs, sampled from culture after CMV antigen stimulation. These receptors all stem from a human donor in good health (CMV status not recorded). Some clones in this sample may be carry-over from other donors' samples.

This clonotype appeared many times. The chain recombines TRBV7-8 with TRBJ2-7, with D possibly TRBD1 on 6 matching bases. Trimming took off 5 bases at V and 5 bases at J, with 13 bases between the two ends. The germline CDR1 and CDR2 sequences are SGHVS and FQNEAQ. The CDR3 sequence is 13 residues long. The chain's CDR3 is CASSLTGSHEQYV. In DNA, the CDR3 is TGTGCCAGCAGCCTCACAGGGAGCCACGAGCAGTACGTC.

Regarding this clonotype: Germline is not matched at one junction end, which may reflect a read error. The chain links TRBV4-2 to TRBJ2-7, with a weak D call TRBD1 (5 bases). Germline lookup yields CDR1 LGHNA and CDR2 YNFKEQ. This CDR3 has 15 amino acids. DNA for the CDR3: TGTGCCAGCAACCAAGATGGGGCGGCCTCCTACGAGCAGTACTTC. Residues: CASNQDGAASYEQYF.

DNA of the CDR3: TGTGCCAGCAGCCTAGACTTACCAGGGGAACGGCCTGGAAACACCATATATTTT. The encoded protein is CASSLDLPGERPGNTIYF. This rearrangement joins TRBV7-6 to TRBJ1-3, with D tentatively TRBD1 (6 bases). The V gene's germline CDR1 is SGHVS and CDR2 FNYEAQ. The CDR3 runs 18 residues. V lost 5 bases to trimming and J lost 2 bases, with 22 bases between them.

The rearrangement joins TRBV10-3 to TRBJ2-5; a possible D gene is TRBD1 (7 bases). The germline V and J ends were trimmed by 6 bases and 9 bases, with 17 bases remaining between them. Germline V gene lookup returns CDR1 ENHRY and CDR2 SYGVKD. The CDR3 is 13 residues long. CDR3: CAIRAGQQGAQYF. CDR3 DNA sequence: TGTGCCATCAGGGCGGGACAGCAAGGGGCCCAGTACTTC.

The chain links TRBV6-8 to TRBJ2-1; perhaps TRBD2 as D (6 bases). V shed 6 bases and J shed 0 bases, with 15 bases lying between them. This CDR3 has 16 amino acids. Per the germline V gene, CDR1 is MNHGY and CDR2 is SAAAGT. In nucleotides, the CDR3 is TGTGCCAGCAGGCTCGCCGGGGGAGGCTCCTACAATGAGCAGTTCTTC. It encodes CASRLAGGGSYNEQFF.

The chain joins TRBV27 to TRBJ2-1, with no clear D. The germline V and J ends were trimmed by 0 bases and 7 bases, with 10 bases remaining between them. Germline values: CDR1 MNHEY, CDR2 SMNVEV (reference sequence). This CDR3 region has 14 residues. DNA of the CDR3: TGTGCCAGCAGTTTATCGTATGGAGCAAATGAGCAGTTCTTC. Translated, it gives CASSLSYGANEQFF.

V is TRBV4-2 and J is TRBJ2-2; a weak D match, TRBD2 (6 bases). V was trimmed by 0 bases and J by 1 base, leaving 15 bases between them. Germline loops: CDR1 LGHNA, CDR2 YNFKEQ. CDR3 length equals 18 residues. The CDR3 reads CASSQEGGSIQNTGELFF. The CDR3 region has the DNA TGTGCCAGCAGCCAAGAGGGGGGATCCATACAGAACACCGGGGAGCTGTTTTTT.

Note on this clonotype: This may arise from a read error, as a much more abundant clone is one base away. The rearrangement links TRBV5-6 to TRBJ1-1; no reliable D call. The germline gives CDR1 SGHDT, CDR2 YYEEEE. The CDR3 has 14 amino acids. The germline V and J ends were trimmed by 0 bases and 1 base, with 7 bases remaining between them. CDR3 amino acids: CASSLGRPNTEAFF. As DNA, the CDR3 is TGTGCCAGCAGCTTGGGGAGGCCGAACACTGAAGCTTTCTTT.

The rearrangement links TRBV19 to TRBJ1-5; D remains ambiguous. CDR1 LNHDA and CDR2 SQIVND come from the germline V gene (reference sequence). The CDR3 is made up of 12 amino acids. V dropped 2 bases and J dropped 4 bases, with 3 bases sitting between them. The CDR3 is CASSIINQPQHF. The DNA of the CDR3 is TGTGCCAGTAGTATAATAAATCAGCCCCAGCATTTT.

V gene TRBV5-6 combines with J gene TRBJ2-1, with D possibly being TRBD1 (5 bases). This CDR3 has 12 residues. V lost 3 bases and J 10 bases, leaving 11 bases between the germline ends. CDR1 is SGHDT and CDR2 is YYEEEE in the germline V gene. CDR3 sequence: CASSSGHSEQFF. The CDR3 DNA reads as TGTGCCAGCAGCTCTGGACATTCGGAGCAGTTCTTC.

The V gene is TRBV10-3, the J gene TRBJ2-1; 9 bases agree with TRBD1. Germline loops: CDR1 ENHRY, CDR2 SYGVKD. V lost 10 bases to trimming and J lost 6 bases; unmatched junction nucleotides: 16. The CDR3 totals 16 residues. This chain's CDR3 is CATSTGTGFGVNEQFF. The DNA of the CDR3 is TGTGCCACTTCAACCGGGACAGGGTTCGGGGTCAATGAGCAGTTCTTC.

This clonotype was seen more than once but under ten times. CDR3 in amino acids: CASSFGGGQKNTGELFF. CDR3 DNA: TGTGCCAGCAGTTTTGGGGGCGGACAGAAGAACACCGGGGAGCTGTTTTTT. The chain carries TRBV27 and TRBJ2-2; D possibly corresponds to TRBD1 (6 bases). Between the trimmed V and J ends, which lost 3 bases and 1 base, there was a span of 15 bases. Germline V gene lookup returns CDR1 MNHEY and CDR2 SMNVEV (reference sequence). CDR3 size: 17 residues.

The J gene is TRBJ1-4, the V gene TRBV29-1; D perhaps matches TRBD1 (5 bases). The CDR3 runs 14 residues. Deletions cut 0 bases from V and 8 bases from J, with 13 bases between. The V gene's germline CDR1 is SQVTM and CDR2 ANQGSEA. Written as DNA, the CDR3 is TGCAGCGTTGAAGAGGCAGGCGGGGGGGAAAAACTGTTTTTT. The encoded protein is CSVEEAGGGEKLFF.

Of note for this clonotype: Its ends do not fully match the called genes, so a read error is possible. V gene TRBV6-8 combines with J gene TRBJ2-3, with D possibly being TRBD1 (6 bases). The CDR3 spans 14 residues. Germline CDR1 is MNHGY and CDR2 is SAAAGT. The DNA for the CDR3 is TGTACCAGCAGTCACAGGGCAAGTACAGATACGCAGTATTTT. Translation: CTSSHRASTDTQYF.

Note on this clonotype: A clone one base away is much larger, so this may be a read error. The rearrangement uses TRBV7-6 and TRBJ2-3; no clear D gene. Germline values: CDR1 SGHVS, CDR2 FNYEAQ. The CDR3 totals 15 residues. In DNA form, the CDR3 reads TGTGCTAGCAGCTTACACCCGACTAGCACAGATACGCAGTATTTT. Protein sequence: CASSLHPTSTDTQYF.

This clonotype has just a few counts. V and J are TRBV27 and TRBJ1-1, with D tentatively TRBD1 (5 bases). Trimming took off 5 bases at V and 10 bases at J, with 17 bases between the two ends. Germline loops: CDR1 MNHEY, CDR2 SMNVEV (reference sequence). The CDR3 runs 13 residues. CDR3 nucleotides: TGTGCCAGCAGTATATACAGAGGGGATGGAGCTTTCTTT. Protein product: CASSIYRGDGAFF.

CDR3 bases: TGTGCCAGCAGTTTGGACAGGGACCCCGAGCAGTACGTC. Translation gives CASSLDRDPEQYV. This chain joins TRBV5-4 and TRBJ2-7, with TRBD1 identical over 8 bases. The CDR3 is made up of 13 amino acids. Germline CDR1 is SGHNT and CDR2 is YYREEE (reference sequence).

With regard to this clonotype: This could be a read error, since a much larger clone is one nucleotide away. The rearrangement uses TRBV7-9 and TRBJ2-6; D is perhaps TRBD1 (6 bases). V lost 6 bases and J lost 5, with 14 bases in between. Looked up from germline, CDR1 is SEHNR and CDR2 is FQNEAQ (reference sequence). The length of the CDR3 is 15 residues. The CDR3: CASRPRGSRANVLTF. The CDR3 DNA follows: TGTGCCAGCAGACCCAGGGGAAGTAGGGCCAACGTCCTGACTTTC.

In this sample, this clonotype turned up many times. The CDR3 loop reads CASSLSHPRGRDGYTF. CDR3 coding DNA: TGTGCCAGCAGCTTATCTCATCCTAGGGGTCGGGATGGCTACACCTTC. V usage is TRBV7-6 and J usage is TRBJ1-2; tentatively, D is TRBD1 (5 bases). The CDR3 sequence is 16 residues long. Trimming pared 2 bases from V and 6 bases from J, leaving 19 bases between. CDR1 and CDR2 (germline): SGHVS, FNYEAQ.

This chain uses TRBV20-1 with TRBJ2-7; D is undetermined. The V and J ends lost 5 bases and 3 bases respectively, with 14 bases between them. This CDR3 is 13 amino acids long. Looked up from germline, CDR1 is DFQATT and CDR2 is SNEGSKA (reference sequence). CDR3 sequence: CSALPKGDYEQYV. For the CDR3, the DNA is TGCAGTGCTCTACCTAAGGGTGACTACGAGCAGTACGTC.

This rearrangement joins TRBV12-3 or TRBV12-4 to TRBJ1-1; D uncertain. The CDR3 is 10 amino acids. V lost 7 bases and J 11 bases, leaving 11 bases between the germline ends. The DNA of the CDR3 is TGTGCCAGCAAGTCTGGAAAGGCTTTCTTT. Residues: CASKSGKAFF.

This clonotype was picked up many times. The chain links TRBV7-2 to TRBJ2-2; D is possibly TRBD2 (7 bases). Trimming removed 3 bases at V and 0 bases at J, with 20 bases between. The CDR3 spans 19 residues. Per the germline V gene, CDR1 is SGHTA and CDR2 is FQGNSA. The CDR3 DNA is TGTGCCAGCAGCTTTCGCCGCTACGGGGGGCCCTCGAACACCGGGGAGCTGTTTTTT. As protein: CASSFRRYGGPSNTGELFF.

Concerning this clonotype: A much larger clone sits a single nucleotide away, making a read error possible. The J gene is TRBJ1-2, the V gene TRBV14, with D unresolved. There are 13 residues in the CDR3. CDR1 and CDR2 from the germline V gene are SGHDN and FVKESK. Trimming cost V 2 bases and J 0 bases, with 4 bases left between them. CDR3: CASSQWANYGYTF. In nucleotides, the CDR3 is TGTGCCAGCAGCCAATGGGCTAACTATGGCTACACCTTC.

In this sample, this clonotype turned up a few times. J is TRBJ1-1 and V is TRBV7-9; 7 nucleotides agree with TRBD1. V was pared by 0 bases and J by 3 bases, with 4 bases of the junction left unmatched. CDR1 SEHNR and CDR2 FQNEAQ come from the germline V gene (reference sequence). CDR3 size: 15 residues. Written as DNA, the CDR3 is TGTGCCAGCAGCTTAGCTTCGACAGGGTACACTGAAGCTTTCTTT. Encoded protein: CASSLASTGYTEAFF.

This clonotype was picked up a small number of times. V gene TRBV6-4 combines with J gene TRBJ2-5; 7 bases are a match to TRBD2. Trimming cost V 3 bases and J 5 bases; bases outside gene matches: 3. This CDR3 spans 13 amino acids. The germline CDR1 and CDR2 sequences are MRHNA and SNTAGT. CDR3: CASSETSKETQYF. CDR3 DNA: TGTGCCAGCAGTGAGACTAGCAAGGAGACCCAGTACTTC.

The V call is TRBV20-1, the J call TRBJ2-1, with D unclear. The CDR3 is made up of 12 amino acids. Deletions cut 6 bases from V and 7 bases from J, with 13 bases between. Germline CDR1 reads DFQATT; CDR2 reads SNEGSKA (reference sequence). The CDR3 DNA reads TGCAGTGCGCCCCACTACGAAAATGAGCAGTTCTTC. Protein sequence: CSAPHYENEQFF.

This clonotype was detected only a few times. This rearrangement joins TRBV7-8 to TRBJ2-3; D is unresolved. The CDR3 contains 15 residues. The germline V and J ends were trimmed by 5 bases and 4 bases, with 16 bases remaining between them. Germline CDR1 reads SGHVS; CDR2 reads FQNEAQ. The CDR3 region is CASSRGRKAPDTQYF. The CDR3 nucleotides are TGTGCCAGCAGCAGAGGACGTAAGGCTCCAGATACGCAGTATTTT.

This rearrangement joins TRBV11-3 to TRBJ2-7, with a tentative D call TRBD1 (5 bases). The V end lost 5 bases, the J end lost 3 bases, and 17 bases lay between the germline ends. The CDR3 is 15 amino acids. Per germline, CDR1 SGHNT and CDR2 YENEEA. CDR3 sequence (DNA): TGTGCCAGCAGCAGAGGTCCAGGGTACTTCTACGAGCAGTACGTC. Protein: CASSRGPGYFYEQYV.

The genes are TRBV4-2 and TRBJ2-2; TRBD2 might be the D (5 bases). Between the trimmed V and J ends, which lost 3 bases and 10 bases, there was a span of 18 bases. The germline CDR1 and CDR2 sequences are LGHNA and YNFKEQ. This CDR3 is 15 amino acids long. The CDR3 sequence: CASSQLPTTVTELFF. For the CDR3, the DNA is TGTGCCAGCAGCCAGCTCCCGACTACCGTGACGGAGCTGTTTTTT.